Below, one T cell receptor beta chain is given with its context. Its antigen is not identified. The authors made TCR beta libraries by quantitative 5'-RACE with molecular barcodes. Via MiXCR, TCRdb re-called the 5' RACE reads, giving one row per CDR3 protein. Of around 300,000 distinct CDR3 sequences listed, 11% were seen once; the top ten hold roughly 9.5%. The sample is drawn from a study of CD8 T cells in ankylosing spondylitis. Findings of the study overall: Some motif variants were previously reported in reactive arthritis synovial fluid and blood.

The material sequenced was blood, either unsorted or a sorted T cell fraction (not recorded which). The sequence came from a female donor with ankylosing spondylitis or in good health (not recorded which).

The CDR3 loop reads CSAQTDLAAETQYF. The CDR3 DNA reads as TGCAGCGCCCAAACGGATTTAGCAGCAGAGACCCAGTACTTC. The gene calls are TRBV29-1 and TRBJ2-5; D remains unclear. The CDR3 contains 14 residues. Trimming cost V 7 bases and J 4 bases, with 19 bases left between them. The germline gives CDR1 SQVTM, CDR2 ANQGSEA.